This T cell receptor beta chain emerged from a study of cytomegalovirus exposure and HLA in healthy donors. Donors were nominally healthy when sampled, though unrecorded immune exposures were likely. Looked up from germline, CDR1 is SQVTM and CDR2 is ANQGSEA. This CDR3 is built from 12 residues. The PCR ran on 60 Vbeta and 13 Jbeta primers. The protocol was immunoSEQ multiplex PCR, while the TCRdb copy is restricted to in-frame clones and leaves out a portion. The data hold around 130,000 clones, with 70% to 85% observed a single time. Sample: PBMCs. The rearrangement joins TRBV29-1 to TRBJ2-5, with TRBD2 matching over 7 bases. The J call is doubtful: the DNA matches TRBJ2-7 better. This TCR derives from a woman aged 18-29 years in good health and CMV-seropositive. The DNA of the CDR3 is TGCAGCGTGGCGGGACTAAACGACGAGCAGTACTTC. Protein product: CSVAGLNDEQYF.